This TCR beta chain originates from a study of T cell repertoires in cytomegalovirus infection. Trimming removed 5 bases at V and 10 bases at J, with 9 bases between. This CDR3 has 12 amino acids. This clonotype was seen at least ten times. The antigen is undetermined. TCRdb reanalysed the reads using MiXCR and keeps one entry per CDR3 protein. The sample records around 310,000 distinct CDR3 sequences, roughly 29% being singletons. This material consisted of cultured PBMCs, taken from culture after CMV antigen stimulation. The sequence was obtained from a human donor in good health (CMV status not recorded). Some clones in this sample may be carry-over from other donors' samples. The chain recombines TRBV12-3 or TRBV12-4 with TRBJ1-6; TRBD1 might be the D (6 bases). DNA for the CDR3: TGTGCCAGCAGTCCCGGGGGCTCACCCCTCCACTTT. Its protein product is CASSPGGSPLHF.